Sequencing of this T cell receptor (beta chain) was carried out in a study of naive and memory T cell subsets. Study-wide results and caveats: Diversity fell and Gini index rose from naive through CM, EM, EMRA. Possibly reflecting memory cells re-expressing CD45RA, a few larger clonotypes occurred in naive repertoires, especially CD8. TCR abundance followed a power law differing between naive and memory subsets.

Both TRBC1 and TRBC2 were covered by a beta constant-region primer of two equimolar oligonucleotides. Four rounds of PCR amplified the ligated cDNA using nested alpha and beta constant-region primers plus SP2. TCRdb recomputed calls from the UMI-ligation and nested PCR reads with MiXCR, one row per CDR3 protein. Here the sample spans 90,000 to 120,000 distinct CDR3 sequences, about 14% being singletons. Four subsets defined by CD45RA and CD27 were sorted after CD3, CD4, CD8 and live/dead staining. This clonotype was seen a handful of times. The antigen remains undetermined. The sequenced sample consisted of naive CD8+ T cells from blood. The receptor was derived from a human donor in good health.

This CDR3 reads CSITSGSSYEQYF. DNA of the CDR3: TGCAGCATAACTAGCGGGAGTAGCTACGAGCAGTACTTC. This chain connects TRBV29-1 to TRBJ2-7, with 11 bases that match TRBD2. The CDR3 spans 13 residues. Trimming cost V 8 bases and J 3 bases; bases outside gene matches: 6. Germline CDR1 reads SQVTM; CDR2 reads ANQGSEA.